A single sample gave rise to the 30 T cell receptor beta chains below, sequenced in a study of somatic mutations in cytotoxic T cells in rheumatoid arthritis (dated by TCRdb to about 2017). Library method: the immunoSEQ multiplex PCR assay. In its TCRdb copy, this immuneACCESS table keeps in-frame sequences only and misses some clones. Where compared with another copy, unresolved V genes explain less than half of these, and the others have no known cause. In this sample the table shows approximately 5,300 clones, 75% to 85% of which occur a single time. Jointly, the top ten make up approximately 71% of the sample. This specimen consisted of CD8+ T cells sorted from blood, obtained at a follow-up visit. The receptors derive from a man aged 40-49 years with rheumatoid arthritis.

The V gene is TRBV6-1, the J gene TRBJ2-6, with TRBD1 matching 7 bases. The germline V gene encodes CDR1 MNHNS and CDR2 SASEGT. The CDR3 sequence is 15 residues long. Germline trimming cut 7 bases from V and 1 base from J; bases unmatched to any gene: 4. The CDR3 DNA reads TGTGCCAGCACCCCGACAGGGTCTGGGGCCAACGTCCTGACTTTC. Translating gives CASTPTGSGANVLTF.

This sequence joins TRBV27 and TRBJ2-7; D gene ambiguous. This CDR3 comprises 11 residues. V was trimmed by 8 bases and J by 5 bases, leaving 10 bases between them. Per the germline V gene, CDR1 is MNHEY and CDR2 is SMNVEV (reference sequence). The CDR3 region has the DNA TGTGCCAGCGATTCAGGAAACGAGCAGTACTTC. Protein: CASDSGNEQYF.

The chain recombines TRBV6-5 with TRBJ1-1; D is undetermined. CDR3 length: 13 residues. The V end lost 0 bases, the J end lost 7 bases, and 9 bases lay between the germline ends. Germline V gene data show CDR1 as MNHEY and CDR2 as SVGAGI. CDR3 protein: CASSYSAHYEAFF. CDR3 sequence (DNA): TGTGCCAGCAGTTACTCGGCACATTATGAAGCTTTCTTT.

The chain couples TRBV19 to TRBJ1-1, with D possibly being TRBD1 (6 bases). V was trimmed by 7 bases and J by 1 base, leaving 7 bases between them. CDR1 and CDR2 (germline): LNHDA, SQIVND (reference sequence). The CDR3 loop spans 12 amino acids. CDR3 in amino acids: CASKTGNTEAFF. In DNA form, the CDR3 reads TGTGCCAGTAAGACAGGGAACACTGAAGCTTTCTTT.

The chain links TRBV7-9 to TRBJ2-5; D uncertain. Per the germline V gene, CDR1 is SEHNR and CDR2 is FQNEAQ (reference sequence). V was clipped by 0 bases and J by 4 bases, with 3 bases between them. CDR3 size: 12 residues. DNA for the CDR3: TGTGCCAGCAGCTTAGCGGGAGAGACCCAGTACTTC. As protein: CASSLAGETQYF.

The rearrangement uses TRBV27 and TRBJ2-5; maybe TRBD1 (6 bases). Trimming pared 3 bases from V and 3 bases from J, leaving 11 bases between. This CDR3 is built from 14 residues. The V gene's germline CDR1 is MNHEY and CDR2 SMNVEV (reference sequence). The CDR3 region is CASSFLGQKETQYF. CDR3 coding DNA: TGTGCCAGCAGTTTCCTCGGACAGAAAGAGACCCAGTACTTC.

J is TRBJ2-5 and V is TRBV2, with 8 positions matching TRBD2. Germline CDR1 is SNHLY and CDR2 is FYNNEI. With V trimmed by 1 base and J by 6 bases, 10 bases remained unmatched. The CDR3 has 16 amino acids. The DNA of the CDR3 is TGTGCCAGCAGTGAAGGAGTGAGCGGGAGAGGGAAGACCCAGTACTTC. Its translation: CASSEGVSGRGKTQYF. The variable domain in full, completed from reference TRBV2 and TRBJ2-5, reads EPEVTQTPSHQVTQMGQEVILRCVPISNHLYFYWYRQILGQKVEFLVSFYNNEISEKSEIFDDQFSVERPDGSNFTLKIRSTKLEDSAMYFCASSEGVSGRGKTQYFGPGTRLLVL.

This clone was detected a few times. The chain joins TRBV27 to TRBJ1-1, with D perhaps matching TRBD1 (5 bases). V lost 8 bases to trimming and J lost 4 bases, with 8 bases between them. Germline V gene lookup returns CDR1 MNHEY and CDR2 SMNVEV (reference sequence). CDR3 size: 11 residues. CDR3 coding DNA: TGTGCCAGCTCGGGGGGCACTGAAGCTTTCTTT. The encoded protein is CASSGGTEAFF.

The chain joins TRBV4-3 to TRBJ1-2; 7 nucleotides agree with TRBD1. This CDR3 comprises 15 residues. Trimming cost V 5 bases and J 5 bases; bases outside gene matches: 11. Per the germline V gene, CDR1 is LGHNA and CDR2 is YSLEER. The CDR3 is CASSDIQGTGYGYTF. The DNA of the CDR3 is TGCGCCAGCAGCGACATACAGGGGACCGGTTATGGCTACACCTTC.

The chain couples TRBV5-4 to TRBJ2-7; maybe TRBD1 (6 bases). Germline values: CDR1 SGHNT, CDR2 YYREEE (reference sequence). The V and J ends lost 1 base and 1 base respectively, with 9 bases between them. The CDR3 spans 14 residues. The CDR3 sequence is CASSLSDRSYEQYF. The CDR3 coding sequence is TGTGCCAGCAGCTTGAGCGACAGGTCCTACGAGCAGTACTTC.

The CDR3 DNA sequence: TGTGCCAGCAGCCAAATAGCGGGTTACGAGCAGTACTTC. The encoded protein is CASSQIAGYEQYF. This rearrangement joins TRBV4-2 to TRBJ2-7, with 7 bases identical to TRBD2. Germline trimming cut 2 bases from V and 4 bases from J; bases unmatched to any gene: 2. CDR1 is LGHNA and CDR2 is YNFKEQ in the germline V gene. This CDR3 region has 13 residues.

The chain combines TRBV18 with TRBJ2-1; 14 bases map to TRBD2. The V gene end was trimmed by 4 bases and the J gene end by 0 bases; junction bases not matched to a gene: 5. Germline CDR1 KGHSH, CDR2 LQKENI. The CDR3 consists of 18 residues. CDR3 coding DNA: TGTGCCAGCTCACTCACCGGGACTAGCGGGAGCTCCTACAATGAGCAGTTCTTC. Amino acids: CASSLTGTSGSSYNEQFF.

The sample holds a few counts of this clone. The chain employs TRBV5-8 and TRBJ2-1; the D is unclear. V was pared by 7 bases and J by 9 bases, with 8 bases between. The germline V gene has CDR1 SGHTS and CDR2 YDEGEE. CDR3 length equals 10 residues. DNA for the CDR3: TGTGCCAGCCGCCTATTTGAGCAGTTCTTC. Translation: CASRLFEQFF.

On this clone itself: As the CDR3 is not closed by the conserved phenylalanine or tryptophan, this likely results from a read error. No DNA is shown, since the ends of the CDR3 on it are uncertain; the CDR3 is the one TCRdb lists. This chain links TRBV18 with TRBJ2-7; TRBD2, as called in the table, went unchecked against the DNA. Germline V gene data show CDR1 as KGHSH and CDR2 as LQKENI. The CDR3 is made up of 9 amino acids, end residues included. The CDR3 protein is CASSPKAGY.

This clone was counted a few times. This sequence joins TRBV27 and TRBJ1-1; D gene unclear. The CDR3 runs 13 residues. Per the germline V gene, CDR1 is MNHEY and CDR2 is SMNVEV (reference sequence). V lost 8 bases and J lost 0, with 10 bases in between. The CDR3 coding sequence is TGTGCCAGCGGGTACATAATGAACACTGAAGCTTTCTTT. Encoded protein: CASGYIMNTEAFF.

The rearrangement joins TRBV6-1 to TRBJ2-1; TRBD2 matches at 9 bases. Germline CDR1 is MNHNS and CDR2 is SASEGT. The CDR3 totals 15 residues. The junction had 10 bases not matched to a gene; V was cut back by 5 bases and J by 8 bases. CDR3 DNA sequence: TGTGCCAGCAGTAAGTTTGGACTAGCGATCGATGAGCAGTTCTTC. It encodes CASSKFGLAIDEQFF.

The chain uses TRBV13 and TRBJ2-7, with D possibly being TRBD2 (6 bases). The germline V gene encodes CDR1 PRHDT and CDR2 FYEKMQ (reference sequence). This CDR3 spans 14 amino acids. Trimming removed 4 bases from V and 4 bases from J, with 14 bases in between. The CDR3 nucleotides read TGTGCCAGCAGCTCCCTGGAGGGGCCGTACGAGCAGTACTTC. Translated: CASSSLEGPYEQYF.

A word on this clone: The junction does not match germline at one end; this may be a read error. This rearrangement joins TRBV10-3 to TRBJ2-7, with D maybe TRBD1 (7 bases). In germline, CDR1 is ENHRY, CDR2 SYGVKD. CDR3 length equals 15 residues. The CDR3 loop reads CAIRLGEEGAYEQCF. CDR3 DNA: TGTGCCATCAGACTCGGGGAGGAGGGGGCCTACGAGCAGTGCTTC.

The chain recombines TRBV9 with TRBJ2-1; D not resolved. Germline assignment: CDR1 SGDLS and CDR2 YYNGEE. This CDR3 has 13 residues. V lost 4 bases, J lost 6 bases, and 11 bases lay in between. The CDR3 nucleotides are TGTGCCAGCAGCCGGAGAATGAGCAATGAGCAGTTCTTC. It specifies CASSRRMSNEQFF.

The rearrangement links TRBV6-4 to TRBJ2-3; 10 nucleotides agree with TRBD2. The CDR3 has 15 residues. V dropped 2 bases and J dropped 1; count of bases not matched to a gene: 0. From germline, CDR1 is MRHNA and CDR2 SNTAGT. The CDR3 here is CASSDGTSGTDTQYF. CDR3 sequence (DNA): TGTGCCAGCAGTGACGGGACTAGCGGCACAGATACGCAGTATTTT.

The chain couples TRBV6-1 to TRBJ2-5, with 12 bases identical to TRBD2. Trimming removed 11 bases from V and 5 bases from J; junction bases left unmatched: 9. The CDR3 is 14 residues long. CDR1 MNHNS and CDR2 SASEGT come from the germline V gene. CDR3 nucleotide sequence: TGTGCCGGAAGACTAGCGGGAGATTCGGAGACCCAGTACTTC. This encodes CAGRLAGDSETQYF.

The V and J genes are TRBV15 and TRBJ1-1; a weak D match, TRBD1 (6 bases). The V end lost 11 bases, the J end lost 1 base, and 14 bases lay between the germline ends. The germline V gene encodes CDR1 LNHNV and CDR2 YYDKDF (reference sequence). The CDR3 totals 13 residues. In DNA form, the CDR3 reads TGTGCCTCCGGTAGAGGGGGGAACACTGAAGCTTTCTTT. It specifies CASGRGGNTEAFF. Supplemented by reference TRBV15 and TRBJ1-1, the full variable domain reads DAMVIQNPRYQVTQFGKPVTLSCSQTLNHNVMYWYQQKSSQAPKLLFHYYDKDFNNEADTPDNFQSRRPNTSFCFLDIRSPGLGDTAMYLCASGRGGNTEAFFGQGTRLTVV.

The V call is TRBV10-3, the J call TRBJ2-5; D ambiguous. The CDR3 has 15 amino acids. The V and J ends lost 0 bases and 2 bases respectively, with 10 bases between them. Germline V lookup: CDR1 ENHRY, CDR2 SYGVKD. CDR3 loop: CAISESPGLQETQYF. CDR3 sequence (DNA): TGTGCCATCAGTGAGTCGCCCGGGCTTCAAGAGACCCAGTACTTC.

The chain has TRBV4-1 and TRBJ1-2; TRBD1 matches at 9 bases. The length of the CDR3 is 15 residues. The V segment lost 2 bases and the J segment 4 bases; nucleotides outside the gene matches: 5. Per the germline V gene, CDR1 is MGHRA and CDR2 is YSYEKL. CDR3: CASSQTGTGSYGYTF. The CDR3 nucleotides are TGCGCCAGCAGCCAAACCGGGACAGGGTCCTATGGCTACACCTTC.

The CDR3 is CATGTSGTDTQYF. The CDR3 coding sequence is TGTGCCACCGGGACTAGCGGCACAGATACGCAGTATTTT. V is TRBV6-4 and J is TRBJ2-3; 10 positions match TRBD2. CDR3 length: 13 residues. The ends lost 10 bases at V and 1 base at J; junction bases unmatched: 2. The germline V gene has CDR1 MRHNA and CDR2 SNTAGT.

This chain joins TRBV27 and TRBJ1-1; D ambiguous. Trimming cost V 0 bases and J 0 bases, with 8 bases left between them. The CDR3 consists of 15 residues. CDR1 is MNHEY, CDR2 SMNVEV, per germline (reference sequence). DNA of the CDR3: TGTGCCAGCAGTTTATCGGTGGAGTTGAACACTGAAGCTTTCTTT. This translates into CASSLSVELNTEAFF.

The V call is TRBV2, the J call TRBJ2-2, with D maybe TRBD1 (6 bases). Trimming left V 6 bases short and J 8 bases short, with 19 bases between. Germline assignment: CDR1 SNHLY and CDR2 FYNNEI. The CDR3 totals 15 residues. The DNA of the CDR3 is TGTGCCAGCAGGTGGGACACCCAATTAGAAGGGGAGCTGTTTTTT. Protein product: CASRWDTQLEGELFF.

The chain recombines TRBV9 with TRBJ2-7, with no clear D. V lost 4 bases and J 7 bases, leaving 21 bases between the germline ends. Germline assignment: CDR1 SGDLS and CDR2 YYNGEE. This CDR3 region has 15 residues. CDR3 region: CASSSHSGTKSEQYF. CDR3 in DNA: TGTGCCAGCAGCTCGCACAGTGGTACGAAATCGGAGCAGTACTTC.

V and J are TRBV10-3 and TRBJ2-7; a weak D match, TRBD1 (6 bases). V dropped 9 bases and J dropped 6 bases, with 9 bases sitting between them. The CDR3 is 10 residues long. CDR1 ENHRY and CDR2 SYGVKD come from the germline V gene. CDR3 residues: CAIGTREQYF. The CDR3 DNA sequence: TGTGCCATAGGGACACGCGAGCAGTACTTC.

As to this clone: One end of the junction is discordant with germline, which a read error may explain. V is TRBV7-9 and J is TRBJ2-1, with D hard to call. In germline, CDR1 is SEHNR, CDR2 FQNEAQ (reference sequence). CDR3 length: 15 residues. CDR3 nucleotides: TGCGCCAGCAGCCAACTATCCTCCGGATACAATGAGCAGTTCTTC. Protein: CASSQLSSGYNEQFF.